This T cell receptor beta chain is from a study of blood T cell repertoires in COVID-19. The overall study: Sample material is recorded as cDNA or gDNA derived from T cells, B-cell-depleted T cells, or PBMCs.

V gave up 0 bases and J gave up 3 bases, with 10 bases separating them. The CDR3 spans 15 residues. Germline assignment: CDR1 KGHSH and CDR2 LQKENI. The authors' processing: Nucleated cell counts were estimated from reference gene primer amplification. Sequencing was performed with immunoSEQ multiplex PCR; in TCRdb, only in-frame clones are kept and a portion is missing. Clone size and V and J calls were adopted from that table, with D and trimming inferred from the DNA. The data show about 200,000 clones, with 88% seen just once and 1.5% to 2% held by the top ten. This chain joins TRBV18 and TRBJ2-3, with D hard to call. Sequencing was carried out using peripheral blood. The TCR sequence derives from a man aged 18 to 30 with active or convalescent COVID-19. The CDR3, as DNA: TGTGCCAGCTCACCACCGTCAGCGCCGACAGATACGCAGTATTTT. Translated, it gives CASSPPSAPTDTQYF.